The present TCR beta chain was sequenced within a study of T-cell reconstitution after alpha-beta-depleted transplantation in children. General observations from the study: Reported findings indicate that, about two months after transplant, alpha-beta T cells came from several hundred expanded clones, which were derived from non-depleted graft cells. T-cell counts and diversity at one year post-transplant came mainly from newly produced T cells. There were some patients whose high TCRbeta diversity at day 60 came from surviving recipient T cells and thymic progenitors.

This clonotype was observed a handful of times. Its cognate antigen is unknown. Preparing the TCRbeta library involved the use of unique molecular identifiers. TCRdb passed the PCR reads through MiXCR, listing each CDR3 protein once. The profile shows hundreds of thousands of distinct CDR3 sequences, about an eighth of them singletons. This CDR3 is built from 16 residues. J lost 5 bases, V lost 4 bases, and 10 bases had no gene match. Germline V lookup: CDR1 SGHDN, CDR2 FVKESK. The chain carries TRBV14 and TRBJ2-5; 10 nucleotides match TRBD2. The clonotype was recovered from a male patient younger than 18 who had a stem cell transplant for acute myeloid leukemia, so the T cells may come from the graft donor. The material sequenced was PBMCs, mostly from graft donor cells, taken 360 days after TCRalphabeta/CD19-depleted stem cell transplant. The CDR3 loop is CASSPFPGLARETQYF. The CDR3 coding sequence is TGTGCCAGCAGCCCATTCCCGGGACTAGCGCGGGAGACCCAGTACTTC.